This is a list of T cell receptor beta chains from one sample in a study of cytomegalovirus exposure and HLA in healthy donors. The table came from immunoSEQ multiplex PCR; TCRdb's copy has only in-frame clones and leaves some out. The sample yields some 60,000 clones, more than 90% seen once. The sequenced sample was PBMCs. These receptor sequences come from a man aged 18 to 30 in good health and CMV-seronegative. Both conserved end residues are part of each CDR3. A D gene is named only where the DNA matches it firmly. Size is stated for part of the rows, as once, few or many counts, or as a class when the clone is expanded.

cdr3_length: 16
v_call: TRBV19
j_call: TRBJ2-7
clone_size: -
d_call: -
cdr3_aa: CASSSDPGHRIYEQYF
cdr3_nt: TGTGCCAGTAGTTCAGATCCGGGACACCGTATCTACGAGCAGTACTTC

cdr3_length: 13
v_call: TRBV15
j_call: TRBJ2-7
clone_size: once
d_call: -
cdr3_aa: CATAYGGYYEQYF
cdr3_nt: TGTGCCACCGCGTACGGCGGGTACTACGAGCAGTACTTC

cdr3_length: 15
v_call: TRBV5-5
j_call: TRBJ1-2
clone_size: -
d_call: -
cdr3_aa: CASSFSGGAGYGYTF
cdr3_nt: TGTGCCAGCAGCTTTTCCGGGGGGGCGGGCTATGGCTACACCTTC

cdr3_length: 11
v_call: TRBV28
j_call: TRBJ2-1
clone_size: -
d_call: -
cdr3_aa: CASSLATGQFF
cdr3_nt: TGTGCCAGCAGTTTGGCCACAGGGCAGTTCTTC

cdr3_length: 22
v_call: TRBV28
j_call: TRBJ2-5
clone_size: -
d_call: TRBD2
cdr3_aa: CASSLRTEGPGLAAPYQETQYF
cdr3_nt: TGTGCCAGCAGTTTAAGGACCGAGGGCCCGGGACTAGCGGCCCCGTACCAAGAGACCCAGTACTTC

cdr3_length: 13
v_call: TRBV27
j_call: TRBJ1-4
clone_size: -
d_call: -
cdr3_aa: CATGVRFREKLFF
cdr3_nt: TGTGCCACCGGGGTTAGGTTTCGAGAAAAACTGTTTTTT

cdr3_length: 12
v_call: TRBV4-1
j_call: TRBJ2-1
clone_size: -
d_call: -
cdr3_aa: CASSPTGFEQFF
cdr3_nt: TGCGCCAGCAGCCCAACAGGGTTTGAGCAGTTCTTC

cdr3_length: 15
v_call: TRBV5-1
j_call: TRBJ2-7
clone_size: -
d_call: TRBD2
cdr3_aa: CASSPEAGGPYEQYF
cdr3_nt: TGCGCCAGCAGCCCGGAGGCGGGAGGGCCCTACGAGCAGTACTTC

cdr3_length: 14
v_call: TRBV4-1
j_call: TRBJ1-3
clone_size: -
d_call: TRBD1
cdr3_aa: CASSHPTGVNTIYF
cdr3_nt: TGCGCCAGCAGCCACCCGACAGGGGTAAACACCATATATTTT

cdr3_length: 15
v_call: TRBV9
j_call: TRBJ2-3
clone_size: -
d_call: TRBD2
cdr3_aa: CASSPSGREADTQYF
cdr3_nt: TGTGCCAGCAGCCCTAGCGGGAGGGAAGCAGATACGCAGTATTTT

cdr3_length: 14
v_call: TRBV28
j_call: TRBJ1-1
clone_size: -
d_call: TRBD1
cdr3_aa: CASSPDRGVTEAFF
cdr3_nt: TGTGCCAGCAGTCCTGACAGGGGAGTCACTGAAGCTTTCTTT

cdr3_length: 15
v_call: TRBV7-9
j_call: TRBJ1-5
clone_size: -
d_call: TRBD1
cdr3_aa: CASSFGGQANQPQHF
cdr3_nt: TGTGCCAGCAGCTTTGGGGGACAGGCCAATCAGCCCCAGCATTTT

cdr3_length: 15
v_call: TRBV6-5
j_call: TRBJ2-7
clone_size: -
d_call: TRBD2
cdr3_aa: CASSYAAGGSYEQYF
cdr3_nt: TGTGCCAGCAGTTACGCGGCGGGAGGCTCCTACGAGCAGTACTTC

cdr3_length: 14
v_call: TRBV10-3
j_call: TRBJ1-2
clone_size: once
d_call: -
cdr3_aa: CAISGNRDGNGYTF
cdr3_nt: TGTGCCATCAGTGGGAACAGGGATGGCAATGGCTACACCTTC

cdr3_length: 14
v_call: TRBV6-4
j_call: TRBJ2-2
clone_size: -
d_call: TRBD1
cdr3_aa: CASSPTGSTGELFF
cdr3_nt: TGTGCCAGCAGCCCGACAGGGAGTACCGGGGAGCTGTTTTTT

cdr3_length: 16
v_call: TRBV7-8
j_call: TRBJ2-2
clone_size: -
d_call: TRBD1
cdr3_aa: CASSLGQGWNTGELFF
cdr3_nt: TGTGCCAGCAGCCTAGGACAGGGATGGAACACCGGGGAGCTGTTTTTT

cdr3_length: 13
v_call: TRBV7-9
j_call: TRBJ2-5
clone_size: -
d_call: TRBD1
cdr3_aa: CASSVGQGITQYF
cdr3_nt: TGTGCCAGCAGCGTGGGACAGGGGATTACCCAGTACTTC

cdr3_length: 18
v_call: TRBV18
j_call: TRBJ1-3
clone_size: -
d_call: -
cdr3_aa: CASSPTTMQGLAGNTIYF
cdr3_nt: TGTGCCAGCTCACCAACGACTATGCAGGGGCTAGCTGGAAACACCATATATTTT

cdr3_length: 14
v_call: TRBV5-1
j_call: TRBJ1-1
clone_size: once
d_call: TRBD1
cdr3_aa: CASCETGRNTEAFF
cdr3_nt: TGCGCCAGCTGTGAGACAGGGAGGAACACTGAAGCTTTCTTT

cdr3_length: 17
v_call: TRBV29-1
j_call: TRBJ2-1
clone_size: -
d_call: TRBD2
cdr3_aa: CSVELKWTSGSLNEQFF
cdr3_nt: TGCAGCGTTGAACTAAAATGGACTAGCGGGAGTTTAAATGAGCAGTTCTTC

cdr3_length: 15
v_call: TRBV6-1
j_call: TRBJ2-1
clone_size: -
d_call: TRBD2
cdr3_aa: CATTFGLAGSGEQFF
cdr3_nt: TGTGCCACGACCTTCGGGTTAGCGGGAAGTGGTGAGCAGTTCTTC

cdr3_length: 15
v_call: TRBV5-1
j_call: TRBJ2-5
clone_size: -
d_call: TRBD2
cdr3_aa: CASSLVVSGRETQYF
cdr3_nt: TGCGCCAGCAGCTTGGTCGTTAGCGGGAGGGAGACCCAGTACTTC